This record looks at one T cell receptor beta chain sequence and its context. The antigen is unknown. This sample was included in a study of T cell responses to AZD1222 COVID-19 vaccine. Study-wide results and limits: There were mostly white British donors and more females than males, and clonal diversity was possibly underestimated. Only six or seven AZD1222 recipients were seropositive at baseline. Increased Spike-specific TCR breadth and depth were observed after two AZD1222 doses. Close to half of spike-specific TCRs reportedly recognize unmutated variant regions.

Measured with immunoSEQ multiplex PCR; TCRdb has only the in-frame clones, and not every one. The data show under 95,000 clones, approximately 87% seen once. Germline CDR1 is MNHNS and CDR2 is SASEGT. The CDR3 runs to 15 residues. Trimming left V 2 bases short and J 9 bases short, with 17 bases between. Sequencing was performed on peripheral blood, taken 28 days after the second AZD1222 dose. The rearrangement joins TRBV6-1 to TRBJ1-5, with TRBD1 as a possible D gene (6 bases). The sequence was obtained from an adult who received the AZD1222 COVID-19 vaccine. The CDR3 here is CASSESWGAGRPQHF. CDR3 nucleotides: TGTGCCAGCAGTGAATCCTGGGGGGCCGGGCGGCCCCAGCATTTT.